The source of this TCR beta chain is a study of cytomegalovirus exposure and HLA in healthy donors. General study findings and limits: The study flagged 150 to 200 TCR beta chains as cytomegalovirus-associated.

Produced via immunoSEQ multiplex PCR; TCRdb's table is partial and in-frame only. The table includes some 150,000 clones, roughly nine tenths detected once. V was clipped by 0 bases and J by 8 bases, with 11 bases between them. The CDR3 has 15 amino acids. Germline V gene lookup returns CDR1 SGHAT and CDR2 FQNNGV. Comments on this clone: Its antigen is unknown.

The chain couples TRBV11-2 to TRBJ1-6; possible D gene TRBD1, 6 bases. This clonotype was sampled from a woman younger than 35 in good health and CMV-seropositive. Sequencing was carried out using PBMCs. Here the CDR3 DNA reads TGTGCCAGCAGCTTAGATCAGGGGCGGTATTCACCCCTCCACTTT. The encoded protein is CASSLDQGRYSPLHF.